The clone carrying this TCR beta chain showed up many times. What it binds is not known. The data are from a study of T-cell memory formation after mild COVID-19. TCRdb re-derived calls from the 5' RACE reads in MiXCR, one entry per CDR3 protein. The repertoire holds around 200,000 distinct CDR3 sequences, with over 9.5% as singletons. Germline V gives CDR1 MNHEY, CDR2 SMNVEV (reference sequence). V shed 6 bases and J shed 7 bases, with 15 bases lying between them. This CDR3 region has 13 residues. Study-level points and caveats: Among clones contracting day 15 to 85, CD4/CD8 was balanced, whereas later expanders leaned CD4+.

The sequencing sample was made of PBMCs or a T cell subset sorted from them (not recorded which). The TCR sequence derives from a man in his late teens or twenties who had mild COVID-19 (a few samples of this study predate the infection). Cell type and time point are not known. The chain recombines TRBV27 with TRBJ2-5; D may be TRBD2 (6 bases). The CDR3 here is CASRPGGAATQYF. CDR3 DNA: TGTGCCAGCAGGCCCGGGGGAGCTGCGACCCAGTACTTC.